A selection of T cell receptor beta chains follows, all from one sample in a study of PD-1 blockade in classical Hodgkin lymphoma. The data were produced by immunoSEQ multiplex PCR, yet TCRdb's version contains in-frame clones alone and is incomplete. The data show around 30,000 clones, approximately 81% seen once. This specimen consisted of CD4+ T cells from blood, obtained before the fourth cycle of nivolumab. The receptors shown here come from a human donor with classical Hodgkin lymphoma. CDR3s include the opening cysteine and the closing phenylalanine or tryptophan. Fields, in order: J gene, clone size, V gene, D gene, CDR3 DNA, CDR3 protein. A D gene is named only where the DNA matches it firmly. Size is omitted from some rows. Given values are once, few, many or a class for expanded clones.

j_gene: TRBJ2-1
abundance: NA
v_gene: TRBV9
d_gene: NA
CDR3nt: TGTGCCAGCAGCGTAGCGGGGGAATCCTACAATGAGCAGTTCTTC
CDR3aa: CASSVAGESYNEQFF

j_gene: TRBJ1-1
abundance: medium-sized
v_gene: TRBV30
d_gene: NA
CDR3nt: TGTGCCTGGAGTGGGACTAACACTGAAGCTTTCTTT
CDR3aa: CAWSGTNTEAFF

j_gene: TRBJ2-5
abundance: NA
v_gene: TRBV4-1
d_gene: NA
CDR3nt: TGCGCCAGCAGCCAAGGTCCCCTACTCTCGCGGCCTGAGGGAGAGACCCAGTACTTC
CDR3aa: CASSQGPLLSRPEGETQYF

j_gene: TRBJ1-5
abundance: NA
v_gene: TRBV6-9
d_gene: NA
CDR3nt: TGTGCCAGCACTTACCGGGACGGGAATCAGCCCCAGCATTTT
CDR3aa: CASTYRDGNQPQHF

j_gene: TRBJ2-3
abundance: NA
v_gene: TRBV19
d_gene: NA
CDR3nt: TGTGCCAGTAGTATTGGGCTGAGCACAGATACGCAGTATTTT
CDR3aa: CASSIGLSTDTQYF

j_gene: TRBJ2-5
abundance: NA
v_gene: TRBV30
d_gene: NA
CDR3nt: TGTGCCTGGGCCCGGGAGCAAGAGACCCAGTACTTC
CDR3aa: CAWAREQETQYF

j_gene: TRBJ2-3
abundance: NA
v_gene: TRBV5-1
d_gene: TRBD2
CDR3nt: TGCGCCAGCAGCCCCTTGACTAGCGGGGGGGGAGATACGCAGTATTTT
CDR3aa: CASSPLTSGGGDTQYF

j_gene: TRBJ2-3
abundance: once
v_gene: TRBV7-9
d_gene: NA
CDR3nt: TGTGCCAGCAGCTTTACATCAGATACGCAGTATTTT
CDR3aa: CASSFTSDTQYF

j_gene: TRBJ1-2
abundance: NA
v_gene: TRBV19
d_gene: NA
CDR3nt: TGTGCCAGTAGTCGGGGAACAGGGCAAAACTATGGCTACACCTTC
CDR3aa: CASSRGTGQNYGYTF

j_gene: TRBJ1-2
abundance: NA
v_gene: TRBV29-1
d_gene: NA
CDR3nt: TGCAGCGCCCGACCCGGACGTGGTGGCTACACCTTC
CDR3aa: CSARPGRGGYTF

j_gene: TRBJ2-2
abundance: NA
v_gene: TRBV7-9
d_gene: NA
CDR3nt: TGTGCCAGCAGCTTAGACACAGCGGAGCTGTTTTTT
CDR3aa: CASSLDTAELFF

j_gene: TRBJ1-3
abundance: few
v_gene: TRBV19
d_gene: NA
CDR3nt: TGTGCCAGTAGTCCGGGACGGGTAATCTCTGGAAACACCATATATTTT
CDR3aa: CASSPGRVISGNTIYF

j_gene: TRBJ1-3
abundance: NA
v_gene: TRBV5-1
d_gene: NA
CDR3nt: TGCGCCAGCAGCTTGGGGACAGCCTCTGGAAACACCATATATTTT
CDR3aa: CASSLGTASGNTIYF

j_gene: TRBJ2-2
abundance: NA
v_gene: TRBV5-1
d_gene: NA
CDR3nt: TGCGCCAGCAACGATCTGACAGCCTACACCGGGGAGCTGTTTTTT
CDR3aa: CASNDLTAYTGELFF

j_gene: TRBJ1-1
abundance: NA
v_gene: TRBV5-1
d_gene: NA
CDR3nt: TGCGCCAGCAGCTTGGTGGCAGTGAACACTGAAGCTTTCTTT
CDR3aa: CASSLVAVNTEAFF

j_gene: TRBJ1-3
abundance: once
v_gene: TRBV15
d_gene: NA
CDR3nt: TGTGCCACCAGCAGAAATAACAGAGCAGGTCGGGTAAACACCATATATTTT
CDR3aa: CATSRNNRAGRVNTIYF

j_gene: TRBJ2-1
abundance: NA
v_gene: TRBV4-2
d_gene: NA
CDR3nt: TGTGCCAGCAGCCAAGAGGCTCCTGAACGGGACAATGAGCAGTTCTTC
CDR3aa: CASSQEAPERDNEQFF